This T cell receptor (beta chain) comes out of a study of regulatory T cells in long-lasting Graves disease. Findings and limits, study-wide: Accuracy was possibly reduced by small sample size.

V gave up 1 base and J gave up 3 bases; unmatched junction bases: 8. The CDR3 length is 16 residues. The germline V gene encodes CDR1 LNHNV and CDR2 YYDKDF (reference sequence). The table lists this clonotype with many counts. Its antigen is undetermined. Combining iRepertoire HTBI primers with Arm-PCR of CDR3 regions, the authors built TCR beta libraries. TCRdb recomputed calls from the multiplex PCR reads with MiXCR, one row per CDR3 protein. The sample lists some 410,000 distinct CDR3 sequences, approximately 16% occurring once. Sample time point: newly diagnosed GD, antithyroid drugs for less than 3 months. PBMC-derived RNA was used for the TCR library. These data also formed part of another study, on T cells in Graves' hyperthyroidism and ophthalmopathy. As reported in that work: Graves' hyperthyroidism is called stable when ophthalmopathy does not progress within 18 months. The study based diagnoses on clinical symptoms, serum thyroxine and TRAb, thyroid ultrasound and orbital computed tomography. Most thyroid-expanded clonotypes above 0.001 were also found in blood.

The V gene is TRBV15, the J gene TRBJ1-1, with TRBD1 matching over 7 bases. The sequence derives from a woman in her twenties or thirties with Graves disease. The source material was peripheral blood mononuclear cells (PBMCs), sampled at new diagnosis, from a patient treated with antithyroid drugs. The CDR3 spells CATSRGKTGRYTEAFF. CDR3 sequence (DNA): TGTGCCACCAGCAGAGGAAAGACAGGGCGGTACACTGAAGCTTTCTTT.